One and the same sample provided the 8 T cell receptor beta chains below, sequenced in a study of blood T cells in healthy people across ages. A sample-barcoded 5' primer and a J-beta primer mix were used in a second PCR of roughly 7 to 12 cycles. TCRdb ran MiXCR on the 5' RACE reads and lists one entry per CDR3 protein. The sample records about 1.4 million distinct CDR3 sequences, approximately 59% being singletons. Specimen: blood. The receptors derive from a man younger than 30 in good health.

The gene calls are TRBV29-1 and TRBJ2-1; 8 bases are a match to TRBD1. The J call may be mistaken, given a closer DNA end match to TRBJ2-7. Germline V gene lookup returns CDR1 SQVTM and CDR2 ANQGSEA. The length of the CDR3 is 14 residues. The CDR3 spells CSVDAGGSYNEQYF. The CDR3 DNA follows: TGCAGCGTGGATGCAGGGGGCTCCTACAATGAGCAGTACTTC.

This chain connects TRBV29-1 to TRBJ2-3, with a possible D match to TRBD2 (6 bases). Germline CDR1 and CDR2: SQVTM and ANQGSEA. The CDR3 runs 14 residues. Trimming removed 3 bases from V and 7 bases from J, with 17 bases in between. Written as DNA, the CDR3 is TGCAGCGTTGAGTTACAGGACTATCGATATACGCAGTATTTT. Translating gives CSVELQDYRYTQYF.

The rearrangement uses TRBV4-2 and TRBJ2-7; possibly TRBD2 for D (5 bases). Judging by the DNA end, TRBJ2-5 fits better; the J call may be wrong. The CDR3 has 15 amino acids. Germline CDR1 is LGHNA and CDR2 is YNFKEQ. CDR3 coding DNA: TGTGCCAGCAGCCAGGGGTATCTAGCCCAAGAGACCCAGTACTTC. This translates into CASSQGYLAQETQYF.

The J gene is TRBJ2-2, the V gene TRBV15; D remains unclear. CDR3 size: 15 residues. Germline lookup yields CDR1 LNHNV and CDR2 YYDKDF (reference sequence). V was pared by 0 bases and J by 3 bases, with 8 bases between. CDR3 nucleotide sequence: TGTGCCACCAGCAGAGACAAGTTTCACACCGGGGAGCTGTTTTTT. It specifies CATSRDKFHTGELFF.

This chain connects TRBV27 to TRBJ2-5; tentative D call: TRBD1 (6 bases). CDR1 and CDR2 from the germline V gene are MNHEY and SMNVEV (reference sequence). The CDR3 sequence is 14 residues long. Trimming left V 5 bases short and J 11 bases short, with 21 bases between. As DNA, the CDR3 is TGTGCCAGCAGTCCCGGACAGCGATTGGGTAGGCAGTACTTC. This sequence encodes CASSPGQRLGRQYF.

This clonotype appeared a few times. The DNA of the CDR3 is TGTGCCATCAGCGCCCTAGCGGAGAACACAGATACGCAGTATTTT. Translating it yields CAISALAENTDTQYF. This chain connects TRBV10-3 to TRBJ2-3; 7 bases map to TRBD2. Trimming at V came to 6 bases and at J to 2 bases, leaving 8 bases not matched to a gene. Germline V CDR1 and CDR2: ENHRY, SYGVKD. The CDR3 covers 15 residues.

This chain uses TRBV6-1 with TRBJ2-6; D is possibly TRBD1 (5 bases). CDR3 length: 16 residues. V dropped 6 bases and J dropped 0 bases, with 12 bases sitting between them. The germline CDR1 and CDR2 sequences are MNHNS and SASEGT. The CDR3 loop reads CASSQEQVSGANVLTF. The CDR3 DNA follows: TGTGCCAGCAGCCAAGAACAGGTCTCTGGGGCCAACGTCCTGACTTTC.

This clonotype was seen a few times. CDR3: CSVEVGGYQETQYF. The CDR3 DNA is TGCAGCGTTGAAGTGGGGGGGTACCAAGAGACCCAGTACTTC. This chain uses TRBV29-1 with TRBJ2-5, with 7 bases that match TRBD2. Germline CDR1 is SQVTM and CDR2 is ANQGSEA. The ends lost 1 base at V and 0 bases at J; junction bases unmatched: 2. The CDR3 totals 14 residues. Full variable domain (rest looked up from reference TRBV29-1 and TRBJ2-5): SAVISQKPSRDICQRGTSLTIQCQVDSQVTMMFWYRQQPGQSLTLIATANQGSEATYESGFVIDKFPISRPNLTFSTLTVSNMSPEDSSIYLCSVEVGGYQETQYFGPGTRLLVL.